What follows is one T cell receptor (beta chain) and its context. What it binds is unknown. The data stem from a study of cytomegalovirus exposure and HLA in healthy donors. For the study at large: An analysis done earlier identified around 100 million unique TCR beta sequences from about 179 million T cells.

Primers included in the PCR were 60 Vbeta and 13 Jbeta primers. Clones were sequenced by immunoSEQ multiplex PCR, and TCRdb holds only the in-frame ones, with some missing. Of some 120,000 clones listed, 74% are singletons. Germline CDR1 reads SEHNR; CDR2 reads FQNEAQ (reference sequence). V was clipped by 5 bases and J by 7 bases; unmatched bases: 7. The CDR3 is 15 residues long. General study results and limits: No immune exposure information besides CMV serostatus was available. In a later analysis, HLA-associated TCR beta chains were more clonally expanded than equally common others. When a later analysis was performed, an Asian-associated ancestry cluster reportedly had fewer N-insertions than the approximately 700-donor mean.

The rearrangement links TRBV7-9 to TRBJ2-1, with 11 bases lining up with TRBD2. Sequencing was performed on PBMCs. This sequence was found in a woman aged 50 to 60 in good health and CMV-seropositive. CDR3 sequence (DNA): TGTGCCAGCAGCCTTAGCGGGGGGGCGGGGAATGAGCAGTTCTTC. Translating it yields CASSLSGGAGNEQFF.